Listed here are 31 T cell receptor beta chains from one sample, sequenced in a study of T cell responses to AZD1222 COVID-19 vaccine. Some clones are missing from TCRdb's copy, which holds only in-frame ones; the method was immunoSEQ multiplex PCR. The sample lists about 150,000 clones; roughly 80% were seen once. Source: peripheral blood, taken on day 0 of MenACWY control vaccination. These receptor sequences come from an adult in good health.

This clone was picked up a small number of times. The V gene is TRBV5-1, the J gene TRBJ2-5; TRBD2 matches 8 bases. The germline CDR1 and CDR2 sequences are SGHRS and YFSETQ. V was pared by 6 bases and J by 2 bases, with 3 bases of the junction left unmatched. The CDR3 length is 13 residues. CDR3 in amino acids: CASNSGVQETQYF. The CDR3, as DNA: TGCGCCAGCAATAGCGGGGTACAAGAGACCCAGTACTTC.

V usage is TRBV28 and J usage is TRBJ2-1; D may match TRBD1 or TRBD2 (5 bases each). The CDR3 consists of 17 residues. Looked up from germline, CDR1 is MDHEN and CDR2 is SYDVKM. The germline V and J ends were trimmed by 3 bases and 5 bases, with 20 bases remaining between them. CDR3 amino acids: CASSFNGGRRLNNEQFF. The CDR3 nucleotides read TGTGCCAGCAGTTTCAATGGGGGAAGGCGGTTGAACAATGAGCAGTTCTTC.

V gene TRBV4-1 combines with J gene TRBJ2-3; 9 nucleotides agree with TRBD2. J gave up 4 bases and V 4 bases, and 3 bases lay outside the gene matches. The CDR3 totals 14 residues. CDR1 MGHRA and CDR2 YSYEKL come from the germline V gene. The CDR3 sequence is CASSPLAGSDTQYF. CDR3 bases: TGCGCCAGCAGCCCTCTAGCGGGGTCAGATACGCAGTATTTT.

The CDR3 sequence is CASSSGGLIAKNIQYF. The CDR3 nucleotides are TGTGCCAGTAGTTCCGGAGGGTTAATAGCCAAAAACATTCAGTACTTC. V gene TRBV19 combines with J gene TRBJ2-4; D is perhaps TRBD2 (6 bases). V was trimmed by 5 bases and J by 0 bases, leaving 14 bases between them. The CDR3 loop spans 16 amino acids. Per germline, CDR1 LNHDA and CDR2 SQIVND (reference sequence). Based on the CDR3 plus reference TRBV19 and TRBJ2-4, the full variable domain is DGGITQSPKYLFRKEGQNVTLSCEQNLNHDAMYWYRQDPGQGLRLIYYSQIVNDFQKGDIAEGYSVSREKKESFPLTVTSAQKNPTAFYLCASSSGGLIAKNIQYFGAGTRLSVL.

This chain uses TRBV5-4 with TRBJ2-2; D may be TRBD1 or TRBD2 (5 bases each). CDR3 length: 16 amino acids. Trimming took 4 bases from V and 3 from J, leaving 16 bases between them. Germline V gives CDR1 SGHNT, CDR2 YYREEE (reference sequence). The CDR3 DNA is TGTGCCAGCAGCCCCAGAGGGGCTTTAGACACCGGGGAGCTGTTTTTT. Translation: CASSPRGALDTGELFF.

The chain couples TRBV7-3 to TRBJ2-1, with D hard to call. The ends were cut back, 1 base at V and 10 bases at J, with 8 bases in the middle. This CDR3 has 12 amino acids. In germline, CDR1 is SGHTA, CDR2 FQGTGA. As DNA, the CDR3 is TGTGCCAGCAGCTTAATCGGCGGCGAGCAGTTCTTC. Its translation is CASSLIGGEQFF.

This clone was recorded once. The CDR3 region is CASSGLLAGPYNEQFF. DNA of the CDR3: TGCGCCAGCAGTGGCCTGCTAGCGGGGCCCTACAATGAGCAGTTCTTC. The chain has TRBV10-1 and TRBJ2-1, with 9 positions matching TRBD2. Trimming removed 4 bases from V and 2 bases from J; junction bases left unmatched: 6. Germline V gene sequence: CDR1 WNHNN, CDR2 SYGVQD (reference sequence). The CDR3 has 16 residues.

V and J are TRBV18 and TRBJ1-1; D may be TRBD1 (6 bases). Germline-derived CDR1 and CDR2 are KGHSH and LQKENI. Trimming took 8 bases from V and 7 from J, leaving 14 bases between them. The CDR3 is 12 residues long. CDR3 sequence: CASGTLQGEAFF. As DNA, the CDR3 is TGTGCCAGCGGTACATTACAGGGTGAAGCTTTCTTT.

The chain's CDR3 is CASSPSASGADEQFF. In DNA form, the CDR3 reads TGTGCCAGCTCACCATCTGCTAGCGGGGCGGATGAGCAGTTCTTC. The chain employs TRBV18 and TRBJ2-1; the match to TRBD2 covers 9 bases. Germline V gene data show CDR1 as KGHSH and CDR2 as LQKENI. V shed 2 bases and J 8 bases; nucleotides not matched to a gene: 7. The CDR3 contains 15 residues.

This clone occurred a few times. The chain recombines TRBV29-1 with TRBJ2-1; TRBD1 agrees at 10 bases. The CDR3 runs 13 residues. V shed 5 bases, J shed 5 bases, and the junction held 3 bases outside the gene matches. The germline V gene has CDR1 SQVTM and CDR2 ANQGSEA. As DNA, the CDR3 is TGCAGCGTTAGGGGACAGGGGAACAATGAGCAGTTCTTC. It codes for CSVRGQGNNEQFF.

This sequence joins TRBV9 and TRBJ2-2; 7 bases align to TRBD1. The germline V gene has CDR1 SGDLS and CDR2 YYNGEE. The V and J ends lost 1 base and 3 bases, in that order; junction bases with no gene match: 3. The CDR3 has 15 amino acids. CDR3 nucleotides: TGTGCCAGCAGCGTATCTCAGGGGGACACCGGGGAGCTGTTTTTT. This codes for CASSVSQGDTGELFF.

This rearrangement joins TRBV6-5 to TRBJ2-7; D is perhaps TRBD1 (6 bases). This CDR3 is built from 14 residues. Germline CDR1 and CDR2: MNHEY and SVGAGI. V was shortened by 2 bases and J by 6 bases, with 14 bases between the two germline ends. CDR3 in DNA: TGTGCCAGCAGTTACCTTCAGGGGCTGAGCGAGCAGTACTTC. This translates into CASSYLQGLSEQYF.

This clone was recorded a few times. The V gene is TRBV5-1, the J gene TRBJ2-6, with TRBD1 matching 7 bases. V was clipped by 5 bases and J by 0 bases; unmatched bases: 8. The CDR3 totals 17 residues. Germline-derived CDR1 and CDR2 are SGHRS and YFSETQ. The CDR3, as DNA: TGCGCCAGCAGACGACAGGGAGCTCCCTCTGGGGCCAACGTCCTGACTTTC. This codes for CASRRQGAPSGANVLTF. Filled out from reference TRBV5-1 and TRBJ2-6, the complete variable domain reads KAGVTQTPRYLIKTRGQQVTLSCSPISGHRSVSWYQQTPGQGLQFLFEYFSETQRNKGNFPGRFSGRQFSNSRSEMNVSTLELGDSALYLCASRRQGAPSGANVLTFGAGSRLTVL.

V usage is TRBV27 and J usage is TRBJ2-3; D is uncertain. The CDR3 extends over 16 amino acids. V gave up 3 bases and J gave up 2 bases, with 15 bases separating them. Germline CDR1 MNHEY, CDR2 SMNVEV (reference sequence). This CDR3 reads CASSFKAVRDTDTQYF. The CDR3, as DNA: TGTGCCAGCAGTTTCAAGGCTGTTCGTGACACAGATACGCAGTATTTT.

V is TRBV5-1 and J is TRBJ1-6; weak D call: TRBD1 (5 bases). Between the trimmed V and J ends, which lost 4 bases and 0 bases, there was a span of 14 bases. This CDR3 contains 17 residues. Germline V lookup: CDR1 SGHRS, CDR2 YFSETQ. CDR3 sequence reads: CASSRDGLSSYNSPLHF. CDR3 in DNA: TGCGCCAGCAGCCGGGACGGACTAAGCTCCTATAATTCACCCCTCCACTTT.

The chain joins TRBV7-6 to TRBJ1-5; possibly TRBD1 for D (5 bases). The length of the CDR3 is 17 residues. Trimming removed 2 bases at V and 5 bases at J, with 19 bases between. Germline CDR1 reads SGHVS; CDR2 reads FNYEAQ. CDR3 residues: CASSLRSRGVEDQPQHF. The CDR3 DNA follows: TGTGCCAGCAGCTTAAGGTCCCGGGGGGTAGAGGATCAGCCCCAGCATTTT. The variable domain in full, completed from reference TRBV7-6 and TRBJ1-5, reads GAGVSQSPRYKVTKRGQDVALRCDPISGHVSLYWYRQALGQGPEFLTYFNYEAQQDKSGLPNDRFSAERPEGSISTLTIQRTEQRDSAMYRCASSLRSRGVEDQPQHFGDGTRLSIL.

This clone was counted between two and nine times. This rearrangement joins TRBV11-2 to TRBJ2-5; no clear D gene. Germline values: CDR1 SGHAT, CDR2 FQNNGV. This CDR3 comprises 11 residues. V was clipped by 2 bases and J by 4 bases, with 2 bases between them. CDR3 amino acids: CASSLLETQYF. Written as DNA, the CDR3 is TGTGCCAGCAGCTTACTAGAGACCCAGTACTTC.

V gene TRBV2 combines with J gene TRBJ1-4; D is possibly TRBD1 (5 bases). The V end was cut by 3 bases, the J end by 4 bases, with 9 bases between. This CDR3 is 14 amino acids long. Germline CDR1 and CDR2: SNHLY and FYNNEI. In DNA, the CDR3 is TGTGCCAGCAGTGACCGGGGCAGTAATGAAAAACTGTTTTTT. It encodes CASSDRGSNEKLFF. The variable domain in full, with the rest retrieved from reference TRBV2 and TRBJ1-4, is EPEVTQTPSHQVTQMGQEVILRCVPISNHLYFYWYRQILGQKVEFLVSFYNNEISEKSEIFDDQFSVERPDGSNFTLKIRSTKLEDSAMYFCASSDRGSNEKLFFGSGTQLSVL.

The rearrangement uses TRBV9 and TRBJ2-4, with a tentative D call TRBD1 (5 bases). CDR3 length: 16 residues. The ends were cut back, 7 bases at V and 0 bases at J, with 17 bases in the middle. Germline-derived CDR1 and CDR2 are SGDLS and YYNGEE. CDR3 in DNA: TGTGCCAGCTTACGACAGTTCCCACTAGCCAAAAACATTCAGTACTTC. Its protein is CASLRQFPLAKNIQYF.

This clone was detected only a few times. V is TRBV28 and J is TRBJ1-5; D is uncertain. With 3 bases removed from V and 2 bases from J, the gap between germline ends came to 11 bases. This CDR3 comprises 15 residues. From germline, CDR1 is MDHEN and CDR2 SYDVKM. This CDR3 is CASSFVPSGNQPQHF. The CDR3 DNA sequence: TGTGCCAGCAGTTTCGTCCCTTCAGGCAATCAGCCCCAGCATTTT.

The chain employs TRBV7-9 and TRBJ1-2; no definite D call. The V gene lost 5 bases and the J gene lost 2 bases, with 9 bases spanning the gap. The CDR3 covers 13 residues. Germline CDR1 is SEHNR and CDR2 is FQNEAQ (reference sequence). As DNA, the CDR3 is TGTGCCAGCAGCCTCGACACCAACTATGGCTACACCTTC. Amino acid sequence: CASSLDTNYGYTF.

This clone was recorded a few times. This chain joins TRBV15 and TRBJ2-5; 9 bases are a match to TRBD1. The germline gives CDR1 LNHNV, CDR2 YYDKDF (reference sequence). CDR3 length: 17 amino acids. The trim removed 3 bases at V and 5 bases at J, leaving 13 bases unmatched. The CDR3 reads CATSSTSRQGDAETQYF. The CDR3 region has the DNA TGTGCCACCAGCAGTACCAGTCGACAGGGGGACGCTGAGACCCAGTACTTC.

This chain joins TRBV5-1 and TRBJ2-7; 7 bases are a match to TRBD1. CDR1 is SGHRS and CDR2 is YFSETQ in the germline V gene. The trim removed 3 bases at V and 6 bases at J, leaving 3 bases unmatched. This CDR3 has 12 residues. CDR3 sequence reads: CASSYDRAEQYF. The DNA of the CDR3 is TGCGCCAGCAGCTACGACAGGGCCGAGCAGTACTTC. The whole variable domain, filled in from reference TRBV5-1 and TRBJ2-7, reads KAGVTQTPRYLIKTRGQQVTLSCSPISGHRSVSWYQQTPGQGLQFLFEYFSETQRNKGNFPGRFSGRQFSNSRSEMNVSTLELGDSALYLCASSYDRAEQYFGPGTRLTVT.

The CDR3: CASSLAGGRDGYTF. CDR3 nucleotide sequence: TGTGCCAGCAGCTTAGCCGGGGGGAGGGATGGCTACACCTTC. The chain combines TRBV7-2 with TRBJ1-2; tentative D call: TRBD1 (5 bases). The CDR3 totals 14 residues. V gave up 0 bases and J gave up 6 bases, with 11 bases separating them. Germline V gene sequence: CDR1 SGHTA, CDR2 FQGNSA.

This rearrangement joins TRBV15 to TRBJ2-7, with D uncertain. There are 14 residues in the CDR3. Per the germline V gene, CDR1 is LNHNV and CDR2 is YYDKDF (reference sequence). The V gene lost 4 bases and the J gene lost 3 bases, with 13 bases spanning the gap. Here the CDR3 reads CATSTVSNYYEQYV. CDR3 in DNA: TGTGCCACCAGCACAGTTAGCAACTACTACGAGCAGTACGTC.

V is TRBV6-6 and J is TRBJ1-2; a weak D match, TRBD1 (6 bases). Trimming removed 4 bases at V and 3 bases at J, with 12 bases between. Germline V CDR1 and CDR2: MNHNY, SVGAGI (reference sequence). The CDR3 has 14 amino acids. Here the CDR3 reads CASSSGASYYGYTF. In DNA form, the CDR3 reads TGTGCCAGCAGTTCAGGGGCGTCGTACTATGGCTACACCTTC.

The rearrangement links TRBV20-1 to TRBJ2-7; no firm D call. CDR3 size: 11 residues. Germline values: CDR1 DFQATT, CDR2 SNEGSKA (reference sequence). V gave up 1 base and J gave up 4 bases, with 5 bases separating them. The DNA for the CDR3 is TGCAGTGCTAGAGTGGGATACGAGCAGTACTTC. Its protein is CSARVGYEQYF.

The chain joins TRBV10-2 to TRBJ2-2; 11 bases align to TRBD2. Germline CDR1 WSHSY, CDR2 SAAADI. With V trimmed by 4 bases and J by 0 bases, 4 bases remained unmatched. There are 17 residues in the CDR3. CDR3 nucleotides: TGCGCCAGCAGTGGTCTAGCGGGGGGACCGAACACCGGGGAGCTGTTTTTT. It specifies CASSGLAGGPNTGELFF.

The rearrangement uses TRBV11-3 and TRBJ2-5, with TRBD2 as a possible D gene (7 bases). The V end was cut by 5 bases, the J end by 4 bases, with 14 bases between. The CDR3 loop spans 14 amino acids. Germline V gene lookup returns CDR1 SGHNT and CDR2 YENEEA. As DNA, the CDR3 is TGTGCCAGCAGCGTAGGGGGAGGGGGAGAGACCCAGTACTTC. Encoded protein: CASSVGGGGETQYF.

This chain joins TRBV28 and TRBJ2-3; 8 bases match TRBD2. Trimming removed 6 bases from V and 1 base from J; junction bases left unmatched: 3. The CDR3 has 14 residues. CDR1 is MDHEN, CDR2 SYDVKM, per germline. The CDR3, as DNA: TGTGCCAGCAGGGGGACTAGGGGCACAGATACGCAGTATTTT. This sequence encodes CASRGTRGTDTQYF.

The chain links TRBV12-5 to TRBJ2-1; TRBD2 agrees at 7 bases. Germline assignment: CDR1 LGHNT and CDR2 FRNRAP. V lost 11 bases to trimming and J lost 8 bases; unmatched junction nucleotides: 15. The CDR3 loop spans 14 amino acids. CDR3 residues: CAAGSGEMMYEQFF. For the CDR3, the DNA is TGTGCTGCCGGAAGCGGGGAGATGATGTATGAGCAGTTCTTC.